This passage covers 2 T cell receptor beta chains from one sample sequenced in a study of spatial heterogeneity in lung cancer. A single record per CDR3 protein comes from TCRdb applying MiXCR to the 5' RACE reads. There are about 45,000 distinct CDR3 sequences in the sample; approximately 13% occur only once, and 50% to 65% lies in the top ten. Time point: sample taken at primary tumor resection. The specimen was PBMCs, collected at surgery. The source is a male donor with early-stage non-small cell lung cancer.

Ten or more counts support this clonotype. This CDR3 reads CASSTRVGDTYEQYF. DNA for the CDR3: TGTGCCAGCAGCACCCGCGTGGGCGACACCTACGAGCAGTACTTC. V is TRBV7-8 and J is TRBJ2-7, with D unresolved. There are 15 residues in the CDR3. From germline, CDR1 is SGHVS and CDR2 FQNEAQ. The V and J ends lost 5 bases and 2 bases respectively, with 16 bases between them. Supplemented by reference TRBV7-8 and TRBJ2-7, the full variable domain reads GAGVSQSPRYKVAKRGQDVALRCDPISGHVSLFWYQQALGQGPEFLTYFQNEAQLDKSGLPSDRFFAERPEGSVSTLKIQRTQQEDSAVYLCASSTRVGDTYEQYFGPGTRLTVT.

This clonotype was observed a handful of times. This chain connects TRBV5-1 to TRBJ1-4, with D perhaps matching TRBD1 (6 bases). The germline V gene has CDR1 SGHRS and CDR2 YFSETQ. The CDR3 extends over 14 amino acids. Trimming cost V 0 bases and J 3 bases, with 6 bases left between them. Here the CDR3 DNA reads TGCGCCAGCAGCTTGGCAGGGGCTAATGAAAAACTGTTTTTT. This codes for CASSLAGANEKLFF. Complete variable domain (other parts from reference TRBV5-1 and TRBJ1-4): KAGVTQTPRYLIKTRGQQVTLSCSPISGHRSVSWYQQTPGQGLQFLFEYFSETQRNKGNFPGRFSGRQFSNSRSEMNVSTLELGDSALYLCASSLAGANEKLFFGSGTQLSVL.